This TCR beta chain appears in the sequencing data of a study of cytomegalovirus exposure and HLA in healthy donors. The study, taken as a whole, reports: There were some V segments, including TRBV6-2 and TRBV6-3, excluded as indistinguishable. Later on, a genetic analysis was performed. It linked a missense variant in DCLRE1C with V- and J-gene trimming of TCR beta.

60 Vbeta and 13 Jbeta primers were used in PCR. The data were produced by immunoSEQ multiplex PCR, yet TCRdb's version contains in-frame clones alone and is incomplete. The sample lists 150,000 to 200,000 clones, 79% occurring once. Of note for this clone: The antigen is unknown.

The ends lost 3 bases at V and 3 bases at J; junction bases unmatched: 2. Looked up from germline, CDR1 is LNHNV and CDR2 is YYDKDF (reference sequence). The CDR3 contains 14 residues. The V gene is TRBV15, the J gene TRBJ1-1, with 9 bases aligning to TRBD1. This receptor was obtained from a middle-aged man in good health and CMV-seronegative. Sequenced: PBMCs. CDR3 residues: CATSRGQGDTEAFF. Written as DNA, the CDR3 is TGTGCCACCAGCAGGGGACAGGGTGACACTGAAGCTTTCTTT.